These 6 T cell receptor beta chains were sequenced from one sample in a study of blood T cells in healthy people across ages. Next came a second PCR, run for about 6 to 12 cycles, which used a sample-barcoded 5' primer along with a J-beta primer mix. A single record per CDR3 protein comes from TCRdb applying MiXCR to the 5' RACE reads. Among about 1.6 million distinct CDR3 sequences, 30% to 35% were seen once, and the ten largest hold roughly 12%. The sample comprised blood. These receptor sequences come from a woman in her thirties in good health.

The chain has TRBV11-2 and TRBJ2-5; 12 positions match TRBD2. In germline, CDR1 is SGHAT, CDR2 FQNNGV. With 3 bases clipped from V and 0 bases from J, the junction kept 8 bases outside the gene matches. This CDR3 comprises 18 residues. The CDR3, as DNA: TGTGCCAGCAGCTTCGATTTGCTAGCGGGGGGGCACCAAGAGACCCAGTACTTC. This translates into CASSFDLLAGGHQETQYF.

This clonotype was seen just once. The V gene is TRBV9, the J gene TRBJ2-3, with 11 bases aligning to TRBD2. The germline V gene encodes CDR1 SGDLS and CDR2 YYNGEE. V was clipped by 8 bases and J by 6 bases; unmatched bases: 8. This CDR3 spans 14 amino acids. The CDR3 loop is CASTPTSGADTQYF. In nucleotides, the CDR3 is TGTGCCAGTACACCGACTAGCGGGGCGGATACGCAGTATTTT.

This clonotype turned up a few times. The chain has TRBV27 and TRBJ2-7, with 9 bases identical to TRBD2. This CDR3 has 15 residues. V dropped 3 bases and J dropped 3; count of bases not matched to a gene: 6. The germline gives CDR1 MNHEY, CDR2 SMNVEV (reference sequence). The CDR3 DNA reads TGTGCCAGCAGTTTGGGGGTAGCGGGGGTCTACGAGCAGTACTTC. It codes for CASSLGVAGVYEQYF.

A few counts support this clonotype. The chain carries TRBV30 and TRBJ2-6; D not resolved. The germline V gene encodes CDR1 GTSNPN and CDR2 SVGIG (reference sequence). V lost 3 bases and J lost 1, with 7 bases in between. The CDR3 covers 14 residues. Here the CDR3 reads CAWSEWSGANVLTF. The CDR3 DNA is TGTGCCTGGAGCGAGTGGTCTGGGGCCAACGTCCTGACTTTC.

J is TRBJ1-1 and V is TRBV7-6; 8 bases line up with TRBD1. V lost 3 bases to trimming and J lost 4 bases; unmatched junction nucleotides: 7. This CDR3 spans 15 amino acids. The germline CDR1 and CDR2 sequences are SGHVS and FNYEAQ. The CDR3 here is CASSLGDRMSTEAFF. Written as DNA, the CDR3 is TGTGCCAGCAGCTTGGGGGACAGGATGAGCACTGAAGCTTTCTTT.

This chain connects TRBV3-1 to TRBJ2-5, with D tentatively TRBD2 (6 bases). V lost 2 bases, J lost 0 bases, and 7 bases lay in between. The CDR3 runs 14 residues. The germline V gene has CDR1 LGHDT and CDR2 YNNKEL (reference sequence). For the CDR3, the DNA is TGTGCCAGCAGCCAAAAGCGGGACCAAGAGACCCAGTACTTC. Encoded protein: CASSQKRDQETQYF.